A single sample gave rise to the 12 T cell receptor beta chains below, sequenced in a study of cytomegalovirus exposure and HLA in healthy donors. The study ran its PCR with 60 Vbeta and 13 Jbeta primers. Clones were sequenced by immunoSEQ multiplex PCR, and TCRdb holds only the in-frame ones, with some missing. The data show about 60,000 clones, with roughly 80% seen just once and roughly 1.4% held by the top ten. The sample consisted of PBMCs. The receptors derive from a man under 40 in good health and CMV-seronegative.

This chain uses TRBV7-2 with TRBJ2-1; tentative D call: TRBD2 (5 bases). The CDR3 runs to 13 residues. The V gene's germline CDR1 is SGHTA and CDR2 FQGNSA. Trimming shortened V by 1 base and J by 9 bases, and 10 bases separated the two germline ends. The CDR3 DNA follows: TGTGCCAGCAGCTTAGACCCCGCGGGTGAGCAGTTCTTC. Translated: CASSLDPAGEQFF. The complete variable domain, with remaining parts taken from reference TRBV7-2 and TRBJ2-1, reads GAGVSQSPSNKVTEKGKDVELRCDPISGHTALYWYRQSLGQGLEFLIYFQGNSAPDKSGLPSDRFSAERTGGSVSTLTIQRTQQEDSAVYLCASSLDPAGEQFFGPGTRLTVL.

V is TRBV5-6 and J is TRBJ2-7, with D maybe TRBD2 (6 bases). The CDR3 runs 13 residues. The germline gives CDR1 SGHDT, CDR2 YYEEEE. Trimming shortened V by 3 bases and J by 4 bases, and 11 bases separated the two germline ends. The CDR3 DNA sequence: TGTGCCAGCAGCTCGGGGGTAGGTTACGAGCAGTACTTC. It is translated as CASSSGVGYEQYF. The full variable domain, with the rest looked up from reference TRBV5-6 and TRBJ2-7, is DAGVTQSPTHLIKTRGQQVTLRCSPKSGHDTVSWYQQALGQGPQFIFQYYEEEERQRGNFPDRFSGHQFPNYSSELNVNALLLGDSALYLCASSSGVGYEQYFGPGTRLTVT.

CDR3 coding DNA: TGTGCCAGCAGCACAGGTCTCGGGTTCTACGAGCAGTACTTC. Translated, it gives CASSTGLGFYEQYF. V gene TRBV7-2 combines with J gene TRBJ2-7; tentatively, D is TRBD1 (5 bases). V lost 5 bases and J lost 3, with 14 bases in between. In germline, CDR1 is SGHTA, CDR2 FQGNSA. The CDR3 length is 14 residues. The full variable domain, rest sourced from reference TRBV7-2 and TRBJ2-7, is GAGVSQSPSNKVTEKGKDVELRCDPISGHTALYWYRQSLGQGLEFLIYFQGNSAPDKSGLPSDRFSAERTGGSVSTLTIQRTQQEDSAVYLCASSTGLGFYEQYFGPGTRLTVT.

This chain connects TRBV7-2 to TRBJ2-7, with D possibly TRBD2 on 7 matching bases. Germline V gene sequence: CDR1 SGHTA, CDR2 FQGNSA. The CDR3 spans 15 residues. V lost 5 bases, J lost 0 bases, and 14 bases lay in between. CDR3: CASSRGAGASYEQYF. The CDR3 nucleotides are TGTGCCAGCAGCCGGGGGGCAGGGGCCTCCTACGAGCAGTACTTC.

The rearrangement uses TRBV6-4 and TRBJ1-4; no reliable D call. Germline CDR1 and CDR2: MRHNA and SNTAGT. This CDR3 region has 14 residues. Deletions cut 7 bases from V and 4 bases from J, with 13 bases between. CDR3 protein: CASILWANNEKLFF. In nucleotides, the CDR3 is TGTGCCAGCATTCTGTGGGCAAATAATGAAAAACTGTTTTTT.

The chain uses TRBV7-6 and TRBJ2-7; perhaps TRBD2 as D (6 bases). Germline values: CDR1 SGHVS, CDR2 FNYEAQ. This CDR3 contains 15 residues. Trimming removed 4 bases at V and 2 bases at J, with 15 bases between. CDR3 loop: CASSSGTDPAYEQYF. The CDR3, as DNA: TGTGCCAGCAGCTCCGGGACTGATCCGGCCTACGAGCAGTACTTC.

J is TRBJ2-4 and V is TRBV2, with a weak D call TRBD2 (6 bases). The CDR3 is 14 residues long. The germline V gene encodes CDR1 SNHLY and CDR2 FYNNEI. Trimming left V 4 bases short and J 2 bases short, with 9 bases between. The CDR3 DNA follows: TGTGCCAGCAGTGCGGGGGTGTCCAAAAACATTCAGTACTTC. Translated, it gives CASSAGVSKNIQYF.

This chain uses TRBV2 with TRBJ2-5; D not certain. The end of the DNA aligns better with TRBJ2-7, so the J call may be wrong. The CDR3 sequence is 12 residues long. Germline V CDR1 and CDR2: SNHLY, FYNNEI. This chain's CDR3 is CASSADLYEQYF. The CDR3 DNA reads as TGTGCCAGCAGCGCCGACTTGTACGAGCAGTACTTC.

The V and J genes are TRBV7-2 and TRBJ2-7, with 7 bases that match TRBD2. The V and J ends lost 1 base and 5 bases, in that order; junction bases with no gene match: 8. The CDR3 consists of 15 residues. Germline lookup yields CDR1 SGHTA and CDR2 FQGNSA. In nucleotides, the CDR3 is TGTGCCAGCAGCTTAGTGGGGAGGGAGGACCACGAGCAGTACTTC. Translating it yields CASSLVGREDHEQYF.

CDR3 region: CASRIRGTGEQFF. CDR3 bases: TGTGCCAGCAGGATACGGGGGACGGGGGAGCAGTTCTTC. The rearrangement joins TRBV7-2 to TRBJ2-1, with a possible D match to TRBD2 (6 bases). The CDR3 spans 13 residues. Germline CDR1 and CDR2: SGHTA and FQGNSA. V shed 6 bases and J shed 10 bases, with 16 bases lying between them. The full variable domain, rest sourced from reference TRBV7-2 and TRBJ2-1, is GAGVSQSPSNKVTEKGKDVELRCDPISGHTALYWYRQSLGQGLEFLIYFQGNSAPDKSGLPSDRFSAERTGGSVSTLTIQRTQQEDSAVYLCASRIRGTGEQFFGPGTRLTVL.

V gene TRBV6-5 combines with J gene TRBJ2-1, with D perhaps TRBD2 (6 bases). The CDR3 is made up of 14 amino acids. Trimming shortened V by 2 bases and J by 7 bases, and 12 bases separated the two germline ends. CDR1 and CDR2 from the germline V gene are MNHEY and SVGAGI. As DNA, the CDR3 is TGTGCCAGCAGTTACCTGGGGAGCGGGAATGAGCAGTTCTTC. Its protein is CASSYLGSGNEQFF.

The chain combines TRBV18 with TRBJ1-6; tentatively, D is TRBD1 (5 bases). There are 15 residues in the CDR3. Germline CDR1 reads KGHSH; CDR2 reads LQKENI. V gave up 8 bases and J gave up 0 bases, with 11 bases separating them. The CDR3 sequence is CASVQDSSYNSPLHF. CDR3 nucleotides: TGTGCCAGCGTACAGGATAGCTCCTATAATTCACCCCTCCACTTT. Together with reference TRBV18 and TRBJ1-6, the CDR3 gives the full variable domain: NAGVMQNPRHLVRRRGQEARLRCSPMKGHSHVYWYRQLPEEGLKFMVYLQKENIIDESGMPKERFSAEFPKEGPSILRIQQVVRGDSAAYFCASVQDSSYNSPLHFGNGTRLTVT.